The present entry profiles one T cell receptor (beta chain) with its context. Its target is unknown. The PCR used 60 Vbeta and 13 Jbeta primers. Profiling relied on immunoSEQ multiplex PCR, and the TCRdb table lists in-frame clones only, not all of them. The table includes 150,000 to 200,000 clones, roughly four fifths detected once. The data were taken from a study of cytomegalovirus exposure and HLA in healthy donors. General study points: Several top significant clusters appeared, in a later analysis, to be linked to common viral pathogens.

Sample: PBMCs. The source is a woman aged 50 to 65 in good health and CMV-seronegative.

CDR3 in amino acids: CASSLPSSGQETQYF. CDR3 sequence (DNA): TGTGCCAGCAGCTTACCGAGTTCTGGCCAAGAGACCCAGTACTTC. The J gene is TRBJ2-5, the V gene TRBV5-4; D gene ambiguous. Germline assignment: CDR1 SGHNT and CDR2 YYREEE (reference sequence). The CDR3 is 15 residues long. Trimming shortened V by 2 bases and J by 1 base, and 12 bases separated the two germline ends.